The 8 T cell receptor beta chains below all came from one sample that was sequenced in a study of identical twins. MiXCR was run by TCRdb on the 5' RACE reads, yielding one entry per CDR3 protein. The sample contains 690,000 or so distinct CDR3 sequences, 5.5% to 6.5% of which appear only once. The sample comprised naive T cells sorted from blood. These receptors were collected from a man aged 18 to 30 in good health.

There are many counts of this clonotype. CDR3 sequence reads: CASSSGTSGPYNEQFF. For the CDR3, the DNA is TGTGCCAGCAGTTCAGGGACTAGCGGGCCATACAATGAGCAGTTCTTC. The rearrangement uses TRBV12-3 or TRBV12-4 and TRBJ2-1; TRBD2 aligns across 12 bases. The CDR3 extends over 16 amino acids. V dropped 4 bases and J dropped 4; count of bases not matched to a gene: 5.

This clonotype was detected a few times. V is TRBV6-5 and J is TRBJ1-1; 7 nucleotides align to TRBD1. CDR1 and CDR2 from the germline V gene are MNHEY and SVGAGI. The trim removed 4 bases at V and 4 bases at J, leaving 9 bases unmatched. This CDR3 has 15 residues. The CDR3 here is CASSSTQGPSTEAFF. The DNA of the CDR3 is TGTGCCAGCAGTTCTACACAGGGGCCAAGCACTGAAGCTTTCTTT.

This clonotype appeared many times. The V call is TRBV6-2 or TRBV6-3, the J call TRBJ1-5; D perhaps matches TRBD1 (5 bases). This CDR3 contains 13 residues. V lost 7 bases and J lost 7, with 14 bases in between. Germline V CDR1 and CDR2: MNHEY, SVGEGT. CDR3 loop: CASTNTGSQPQHF. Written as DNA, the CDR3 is TGTGCCAGCACCAATACAGGCAGCCAGCCCCAGCATTTT.

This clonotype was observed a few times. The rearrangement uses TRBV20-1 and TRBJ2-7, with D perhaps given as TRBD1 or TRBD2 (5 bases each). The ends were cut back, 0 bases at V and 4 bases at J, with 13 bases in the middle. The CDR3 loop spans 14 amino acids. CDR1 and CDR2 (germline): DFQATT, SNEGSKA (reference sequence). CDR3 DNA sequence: TGCAGTGCTAGAGACCGGGACGGAGTGTACGAGCAGTACTTC. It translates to CSARDRDGVYEQYF.

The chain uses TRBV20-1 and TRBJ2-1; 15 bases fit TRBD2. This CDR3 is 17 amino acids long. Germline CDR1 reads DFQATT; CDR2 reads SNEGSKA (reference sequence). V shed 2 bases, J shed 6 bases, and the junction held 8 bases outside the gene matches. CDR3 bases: TGCAGTGCTAGATATTCCGGGACTAGCGGGAGGCTCAATGAGCAGTTCTTC. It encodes CSARYSGTSGRLNEQFF.

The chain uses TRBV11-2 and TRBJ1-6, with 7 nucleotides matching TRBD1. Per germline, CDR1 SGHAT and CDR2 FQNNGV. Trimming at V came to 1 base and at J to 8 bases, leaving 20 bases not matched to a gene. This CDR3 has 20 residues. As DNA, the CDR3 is TGTGCCAGCAGCTTAGGCCATGACAGGGTCCAAGGTTCAGAGGATTCACCCCTCCACTTT. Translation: CASSLGHDRVQGSEDSPLHF.

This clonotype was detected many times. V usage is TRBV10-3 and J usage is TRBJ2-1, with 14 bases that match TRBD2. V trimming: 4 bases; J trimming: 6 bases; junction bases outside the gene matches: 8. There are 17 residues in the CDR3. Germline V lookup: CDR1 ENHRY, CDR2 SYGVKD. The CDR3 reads CAISGLAGGQIGNEQFF. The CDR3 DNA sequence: TGTGCCATCAGTGGACTAGCGGGAGGGCAAATCGGCAATGAGCAGTTCTTC.

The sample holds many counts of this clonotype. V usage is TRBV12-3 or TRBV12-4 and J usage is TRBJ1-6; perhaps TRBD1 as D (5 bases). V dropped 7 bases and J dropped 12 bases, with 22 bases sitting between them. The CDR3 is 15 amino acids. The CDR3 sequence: CASTRGGPPVGPLHF. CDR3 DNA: TGTGCCAGCACGAGGGGAGGTCCGCCGGTTGGACCCCTCCACTTT.